This T cell receptor beta chain came from a study of blood T cell repertoires in COVID-19. Study at large: Acute-phase and convalescent COVID-19 samples originated in the United States, Italy and Spain. T cells, B-cell-depleted T cells, or PBMCs supplied cDNA or gDNA.

Trimming took 6 bases from V and 4 from J, leaving 19 bases between them. CDR3 length: 15 amino acids. Germline assignment: CDR1 SGHTA and CDR2 FQGNSA. In the source study's methods: Reference gene primer amplification gave nucleated cell count estimates. Sequencing was performed with immunoSEQ multiplex PCR; in TCRdb, only in-frame clones are kept and a portion is missing. Clone size and V and J calls were adopted from that table, with D and trimming inferred from the DNA. The repertoire includes 130,000 or so clones, roughly 80% of them detected once, and 12% sits in the top ten. The receptor was derived from a human donor in a cohort sampled during active COVID-19. The V gene is TRBV7-2, the J gene TRBJ2-7; possible D gene TRBD2, 5 bases. Sequences were obtained from peripheral blood. The CDR3 DNA is TGTGCCAGCAGGGGCGGGCTACAATTGGGGTACGAGCAGTACTTC. As protein: CASRGGLQLGYEQYF.